A single sample gave rise to the 5 T cell receptor beta chains below, sequenced in a study of T cell responses to AZD1222 COVID-19 vaccine. Generated by immunoSEQ multiplex PCR, the TCRdb table keeps only in-frame clones and is missing some. The data show about 120,000 clones, roughly 88% seen once. Specimen: peripheral blood, collected on day 0 of AZD1222 vaccination. These TCRs come from an adult in good health.

The chain couples TRBV5-5 to TRBJ1-2; TRBD1 matches at 7 bases. V was pared by 0 bases and J by 4 bases, with 9 bases of the junction left unmatched. CDR3 size: 16 residues. The V gene's germline CDR1 is SGHKS and CDR2 YYEKEE (reference sequence). CDR3 in amino acids: CASSLVPLTGSYGYTF. The DNA for the CDR3 is TGTGCCAGCAGCTTGGTACCCCTGACAGGGAGCTATGGCTACACCTTC. Filled out from reference TRBV5-5 and TRBJ1-2, the complete variable domain reads DAGVTQSPTHLIKTRGQQVTLRCSPISGHKSVSWYQQVLGQGPQFIFQYYEKEERGRGNFPDRFSARQFPNYSSELNVNALLLGDSALYLCASSLVPLTGSYGYTFGSGTRLTVV.

The chain is built from TRBV5-1 and TRBJ2-5; D may match TRBD1 or TRBD2 (5 bases each). This CDR3 contains 15 residues. Germline V gene lookup returns CDR1 SGHRS and CDR2 YFSETQ. Trimming stripped 2 bases from V and 2 bases from J, with 13 bases between. CDR3 DNA: TGCGCCAGCAGCTTCTTGCCGGGGCGACAAGAGACCCAGTACTTC. The encoded protein is CASSFLPGRQETQYF. The variable domain in full, completed from reference TRBV5-1 and TRBJ2-5, reads KAGVTQTPRYLIKTRGQQVTLSCSPISGHRSVSWYQQTPGQGLQFLFEYFSETQRNKGNFPGRFSGRQFSNSRSEMNVSTLELGDSALYLCASSFLPGRQETQYFGPGTRLLVL.

The rearrangement uses TRBV29-1 and TRBJ2-1; D call uncertain. Germline CDR1 reads SQVTM; CDR2 reads ANQGSEA. The CDR3 length is 10 residues. Between the trimmed V and J ends, which lost 7 bases and 10 bases, there was a span of 11 bases. The DNA of the CDR3 is TGCAGCGGGTGGGTTCGAGAGCAGTTCTTC. This encodes CSGWVREQFF.

V gene TRBV11-2 combines with J gene TRBJ2-7; D remains ambiguous. The CDR3 is 12 residues long. CDR1 is SGHAT, CDR2 FQNNGV, per germline. V lost 5 bases, J lost 0 bases, and 5 bases lay in between. DNA for the CDR3: TGTGCCAGCAGCATAAGCTCCTACGAGCAGTACTTC. Translating gives CASSISSYEQYF.

Only one count was recorded for this clone. The rearrangement uses TRBV4-1 and TRBJ1-1; D gene ambiguous. The CDR3 sequence is 12 residues long. With 3 bases removed from V and 8 bases from J, the gap between germline ends came to 10 bases. CDR1 and CDR2 (germline): MGHRA, YSYEKL. CDR3 region: CASSHPGLEAFF. CDR3 DNA: TGCGCCAGCAGCCATCCGGGGTTGGAAGCTTTCTTT.